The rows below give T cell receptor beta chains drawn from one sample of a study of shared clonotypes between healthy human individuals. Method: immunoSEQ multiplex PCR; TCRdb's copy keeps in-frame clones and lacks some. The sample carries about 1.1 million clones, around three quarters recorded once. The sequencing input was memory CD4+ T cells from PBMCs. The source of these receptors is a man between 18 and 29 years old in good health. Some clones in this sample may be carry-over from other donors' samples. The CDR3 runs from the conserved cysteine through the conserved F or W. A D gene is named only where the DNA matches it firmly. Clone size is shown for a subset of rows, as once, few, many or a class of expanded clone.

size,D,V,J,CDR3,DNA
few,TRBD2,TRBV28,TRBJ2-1,CASSFLLAGVEQFF,TGTGCCAGCAGTTTTCTCCTAGCGGGAGTTGAGCAGTTCTTC
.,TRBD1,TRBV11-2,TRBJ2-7,CASSPGTGFNEQYF,TGTGCCAGCAGCCCGGGGACAGGGTTTAACGAGCAGTACTTC
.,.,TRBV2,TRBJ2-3,CAIGAAGRFDTQYF,TGTGCCATTGGAGCCGCGGGGAGGTTCGATACGCAGTATTTT
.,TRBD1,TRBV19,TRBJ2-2,CASRTPGGRDTGELFF,TGTGCCAGCAGAACCCCAGGGGGCAGGGACACCGGGGAGCTGTTTTTT
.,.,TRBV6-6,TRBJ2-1,CASSYSLGSSYNEQFF,TGTGCCAGCAGTTACTCCCTCGGGAGCTCCTACAATGAGCAGTTCTTC
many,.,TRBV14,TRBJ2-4,CASSRDSSRQYF,TGTGCCAGCAGCCGCGATTCTAGCCGGCAGTACTTC
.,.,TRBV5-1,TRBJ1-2,CASSSQTGSLPTF,TGCGCCAGCAGCAGCCAGACAGGCTCCCTTCCCACCTTC
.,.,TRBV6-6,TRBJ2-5,CASSSSRSSQETQYF,TGTGCCAGCAGTTCTTCAAGATCCTCCCAAGAGACCCAGTACTTC
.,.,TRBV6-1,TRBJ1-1,CASSLTGNTEAFF,TGTGCCAGCAGTTTAACGGGGAACACTGAAGCTTTCTTT
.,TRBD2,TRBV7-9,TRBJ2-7,CASRSRGSGRANRGYEQYF,TGTGCCAGCAGGTCGAGAGGGAGCGGGAGGGCCAACAGGGGGTACGAGCAGTACTTC
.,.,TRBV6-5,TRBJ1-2,CASRGRGRDGYTF,TGTGCCAGCAGGGGCCGGGGCCGTGATGGCTACACCTTC
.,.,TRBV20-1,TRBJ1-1,CSAIMNTEAFF,TGCAGTGCTATAATGAACACTGAAGCTTTCTTT
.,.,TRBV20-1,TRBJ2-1,CSATRRDEQFF,TGCAGTGCTACCCGTCGAGATGAGCAGTTCTTC
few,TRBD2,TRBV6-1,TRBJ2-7,CASSGVAGTRTHYEQYF,TGTGCCAGCAGTGGCGTTGCCGGGACTAGAACCCACTACGAGCAGTACTTC
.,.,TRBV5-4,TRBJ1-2,CASSLEPVGNYGYTF,TGTGCCAGCAGCTTGGAGCCGGTGGGGAACTATGGCTACACCTTC
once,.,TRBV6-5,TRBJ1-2,CAILDANYGYTF,TGTGCCATCCTAGATGCTAACTATGGCTACACCTTC
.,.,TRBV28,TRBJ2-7,CASAIWDLGYEQYF,TGTGCCAGCGCCATTTGGGATCTAGGGTACGAGCAGTACTTC
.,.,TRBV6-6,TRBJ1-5,CASSYWREWGNQPQHF,TGTGCCAGCAGTTACTGGAGGGAATGGGGCAATCAGCCCCAGCATTTT
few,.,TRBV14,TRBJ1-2,CASSQKGGAGYGYTF,TGTGCCAGCAGCCAAAAGGGGGGGGCCGGCTATGGCTACACCTTC
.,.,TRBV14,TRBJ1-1,CASRVGMNTEAFF,TGTGCCAGCAGGGTGGGAATGAACACTGAAGCTTTCTTT
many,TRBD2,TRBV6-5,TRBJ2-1,CASAGSGRSLNEQFF,TGTGCCAGCGCAGGTAGCGGGAGATCGTTGAATGAGCAGTTCTTC
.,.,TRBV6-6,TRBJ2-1,CASSRPGTSDNEQFF,TGTGCCAGCAGTCGCCCGGGGACCTCCGACAATGAGCAGTTCTTC
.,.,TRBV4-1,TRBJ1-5,CASSQVTGNQPQHF,TGCGCCAGCAGCCAAGTAACGGGGAATCAGCCCCAGCATTTT
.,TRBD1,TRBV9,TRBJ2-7,CASSATAQTGSSYEQYF,TGTGCCAGCAGCGCAACTGCCCAGACAGGGAGCTCCTACGAGCAGTACTTC
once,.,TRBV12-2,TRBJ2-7,CASRLTSGRAYEQYF,TGTGCAAGTCGCTTGACTAGCGGGAGGGCCTACGAGCAGTACTTC
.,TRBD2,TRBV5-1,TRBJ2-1,CASSGLAGGLDNEQFF,TGCGCCAGCAGCGGACTAGCGGGAGGGCTGGACAATGAGCAGTTCTTC
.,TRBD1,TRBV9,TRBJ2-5,CASSLSGTGSQETQYF,TGTGCCAGCAGCTTATCTGGGACAGGCTCCCAAGAGACCCAGTACTTC
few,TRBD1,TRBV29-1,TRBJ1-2,CSVEGRGLNYGYTF,TGCAGCGTTGAAGGCAGGGGGCTTAACTATGGCTACACCTTC
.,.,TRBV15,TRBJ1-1,CATSRAPNAEAFF,TGTGCCACCAGCAGGGCGCCGAACGCTGAAGCTTTCTTT
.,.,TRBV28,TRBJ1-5,CASSLLRQPQHF,TGTGCCAGCAGTCTCCTACGGCAGCCCCAGCATTTT